These 5 T cell receptor beta chains were all obtained from the same sample, sequenced in a study of immune characterization of retroperitoneal liposarcoma. TCRdb independently ran MiXCR on the PCR reads; one entry per CDR3 protein. The data hold around 11,000 distinct CDR3 sequences, with approximately 26% observed a single time. Material for sequencing was tumor tissue. The receptors shown here come from a male donor with retroperitoneal liposarcoma.

V is TRBV11-1 and J is TRBJ2-1; D possibly corresponds to TRBD2 (6 bases). CDR1 is SGHAT and CDR2 is FQDESV in the germline V gene (reference sequence). The V and J ends lost 1 base and 0 bases respectively, with 10 bases between them. CDR3 length: 16 amino acids. The CDR3: CASSLGLVSSYNEQFF. In DNA, the CDR3 is TGTGCCAGCAGCTTAGGACTAGTAAGCTCCTACAATGAGCAGTTCTTC.

The rearrangement joins TRBV12-3 or TRBV12-4 to TRBJ1-1; D unclear. Trimming cost V 7 bases and J 10 bases, with 10 bases left between them. This CDR3 comprises 10 residues. CDR3 sequence reads: CASTSGRAFF. In DNA form, the CDR3 reads TGTGCCAGCACCTCCGGAAGAGCTTTCTTT.

This clonotype has a count of ten or more. The CDR3 DNA reads TGTGCCAGCAGCTCACCGGGGGGGCTCACGGGCGAGCAGTTCTTC. Translated, it gives CASSSPGGLTGEQFF. The chain combines TRBV11-3 with TRBJ2-1, with TRBD2 matching over 8 bases. The junction had 12 bases not matched to a gene; V was cut back by 4 bases and J by 10 bases. This CDR3 is 15 amino acids long. From germline, CDR1 is SGHNT and CDR2 YENEEA.

By sample fraction, this clonotype is large. The chain links TRBV6-1 to TRBJ2-5, with D possibly matching TRBD2 (6 bases). V gave up 2 bases and J gave up 2 bases, with 6 bases separating them. Per the germline V gene, CDR1 is MNHNS and CDR2 is SASEGT. CDR3 length equals 13 residues. In nucleotides, the CDR3 is TGTGCCAGCAGTGAACGGGAGCAAGAGACCCAGTACTTC. It yields the protein CASSEREQETQYF.

The J gene is TRBJ2-1, the V gene TRBV25-1; tentatively, D is TRBD1 (5 bases). This CDR3 spans 16 amino acids. Germline-derived CDR1 and CDR2 are MGHDK and SYGVNS. Trimming took 2 bases from V and 13 from J, leaving 24 bases between them. The DNA of the CDR3 is TGTGCCAGCAGTGAAGAGTTGGGCAGGGTTCAAGAGACCCAGTTCTTC. Its protein product is CASSEELGRVQETQFF.